The source of this TCR beta chain is a study of blood T cell repertoires in COVID-19. Study in general: The origin of the acute and convalescent COVID-19 samples was the United States, Italy and Spain. The analysed material was cDNA or gDNA that came from T cells, B-cell-depleted T cells, or PBMCs.

Authors' data handling: Amplification with reference gene primers provided the estimates of nucleated cell counts. Repertoires were generated with immunoSEQ multiplex PCR, while TCRdb's copy carries only in-frame clones and drops some. For V, J and clone size, that table is used; D and trimming come from the DNA. The sample carries 300,000 or so clones, 80% to 90% recorded once. J was trimmed by 0 bases and V by 3 bases; bases with no gene match: 7. This CDR3 has 16 amino acids. CDR1 GTSNPN and CDR2 SVGIG come from the germline V gene (reference sequence). This receptor was obtained from a woman aged 45-59 years with acute or convalescent COVID-19. Sequenced: peripheral blood. The chain uses TRBV30 and TRBJ1-5, with 8 bases identical to TRBD1. CDR3 in DNA: TGTGCCTGGAGCGAAGACAGGGGCTATAGCAATCAGCCCCAGCATTTT. Encoded protein: CAWSEDRGYSNQPQHF. Drawing the rest from reference TRBV30 and TRBJ1-5, the complete variable domain is SQTIHQWPATLVQPVGSPLSLECTVEGTSNPNLYWYRQAAGRGLQLLFYSVGIGQISSEVPQNLSASRPQDRQFILSSKKLLLSDSGFYLCAWSEDRGYSNQPQHFGDGTRLSIL.